This T cell receptor beta chain was documented in a study of cytomegalovirus exposure and HLA in healthy donors. Sequenced by immunoSEQ multiplex PCR; TCRdb stores in-frame clones only, minus some. Among 180,000 or so clones listed, around 84% were seen once. The germline V and J ends were trimmed by 4 bases and 5 bases, with 23 bases remaining between them. The CDR3 extends over 17 amino acids. Germline V gene data show CDR1 as SGHAT and CDR2 as FQNNGV. The TCR comes from a woman younger than 45 in good health and CMV-seropositive. This sequence joins TRBV11-2 and TRBJ2-5; tentatively, D is TRBD2 (6 bases). Input material: PBMCs. CDR3 region: CASSSRSRTKDGETQYF. The CDR3 DNA reads as TGTGCCAGCAGCTCGCGGAGTAGGACTAAGGATGGGGAGACCCAGTACTTC.